These 18 T cell receptor beta chains share one sample of origin, sequenced in a study of T cell changes during pregnancy in multiple sclerosis. Repertoires were generated with immunoSEQ multiplex PCR, while TCRdb's copy carries only in-frame clones and drops some. The data contain fewer than 90,000 clones, 94% of them singletons. Sequences were derived from peripheral blood, sampled in the third trimester of pregnancy. The source is a female donor with multiple sclerosis, enrolled in a pregnancy study.

The chain uses TRBV27 and TRBJ1-5; 7 positions agree with TRBD1. V was clipped by 8 bases and J by 7 bases; unmatched bases: 8. The CDR3 extends over 13 amino acids. Germline V gene lookup returns CDR1 MNHEY and CDR2 SMNVEV (reference sequence). The DNA of the CDR3 is TGTGCCAGCCGGGAGGGGGCAAGGCAGCCCCAGCATTTT. It specifies CASREGARQPQHF.

The chain joins TRBV7-9 to TRBJ2-3; D gene uncertain. This CDR3 spans 16 amino acids. V was cut by 0 bases and J by 0 bases, with 10 bases left in between. In germline, CDR1 is SEHNR, CDR2 FQNEAQ (reference sequence). Here the CDR3 reads CASSLAETRSTDTQYF. In nucleotides, the CDR3 is TGTGCCAGCAGCTTAGCGGAGACTCGGAGCACAGATACGCAGTATTTT.

V is TRBV5-1 and J is TRBJ2-7, with TRBD1 as a possible D gene (6 bases). The CDR3 totals 16 residues. Germline V lookup: CDR1 SGHRS, CDR2 YFSETQ. V was clipped by 4 bases and J by 3 bases, with 20 bases between them. The CDR3 DNA is TGCGCCAGCAGCCCAGAAGGACAGTTTTTCCTCTACGAGCAGTACTTC. This encodes CASSPEGQFFLYEQYF.

The chain uses TRBV5-1 and TRBJ2-7, with 9 bases matching TRBD1. V gave up 4 bases and J gave up 2 bases; unmatched junction bases: 13. This CDR3 comprises 17 residues. In germline, CDR1 is SGHRS, CDR2 YFSETQ. The chain's CDR3 is CASSPPGQGSTPYEQYF. In DNA, the CDR3 is TGCGCCAGCAGCCCTCCGGGACAGGGATCGACTCCCTACGAGCAGTACTTC.

The gene calls are TRBV6-1 and TRBJ2-7, with 7 nucleotides matching TRBD2. The CDR3 has 15 residues. Germline CDR1 is MNHNS and CDR2 is SASEGT. V lost 0 bases to trimming and J lost 2 bases; unmatched junction nucleotides: 4. The CDR3, as DNA: TGTGCCAGCAGTGAAGCAAGCGGGACCGCCTACGAGCAGTACTTC. Protein product: CASSEASGTAYEQYF.

The genes are TRBV29-1 and TRBJ2-1; 9 bases match TRBD1. The germline V gene has CDR1 SQVTM and CDR2 ANQGSEA. V lost 4 bases, J lost 7 bases, and 8 bases stayed unmatched. The CDR3 extends over 14 amino acids. CDR3 amino acids: CSVAGQGKGNEQFF. CDR3 coding DNA: TGCAGCGTTGCCGGACAGGGGAAGGGTAATGAGCAGTTCTTC.

The rearrangement joins TRBV2 to TRBJ2-1; the match to TRBD2 covers 9 bases. Trimming removed 8 bases from V and 3 bases from J; junction bases left unmatched: 5. Per the germline V gene, CDR1 is SNHLY and CDR2 is FYNNEI. The CDR3 is 14 residues long. The chain's CDR3 is CASLAGLDYNEQFF. The CDR3 bases are TGTGCCAGCCTAGCGGGATTGGACTACAATGAGCAGTTCTTC.

The chain uses TRBV13 and TRBJ1-1; 7 bases are a match to TRBD1. Germline V lookup: CDR1 PRHDT, CDR2 FYEKMQ (reference sequence). V was pared by 6 bases and J by 8 bases, with 9 bases of the junction left unmatched. CDR3 length equals 13 residues. Here the CDR3 reads CASSMDRRREAFF. The CDR3 DNA follows: TGTGCCAGCAGTATGGACAGGAGGCGAGAAGCTTTCTTT. Using reference TRBV13 and TRBJ1-1 for the parts outside the CDR3, the full variable domain is AAGVIQSPRHLIKEKRETATLKCYPIPRHDTVYWYQQGPGQDPQFLISFYEKMQSDKGSIPDRFSAQQFSDYHSELNMSSLELGDSALYFCASSMDRRREAFFGQGTRLTVV.

The chain is built from TRBV2 and TRBJ2-7; D not resolved. This CDR3 is built from 14 residues. Looked up from germline, CDR1 is SNHLY and CDR2 is FYNNEI. V was clipped by 7 bases and J by 0 bases, with 13 bases between them. In DNA, the CDR3 is TGTGCCAGCATTTTTTATTCAGACTCCTACGAGCAGTACTTC. Translating it yields CASIFYSDSYEQYF.

This clone appeared once. This chain connects TRBV11-3 to TRBJ2-2; D ambiguous. Germline values: CDR1 SGHNT, CDR2 YENEEA. V dropped 4 bases and J dropped 4 bases, with 4 bases sitting between them. The CDR3 extends over 12 amino acids. The CDR3: CASSSLTGELFF. CDR3 DNA: TGTGCCAGCAGCTCTCTCACCGGGGAGCTGTTTTTT. Full variable domain (rest looked up from reference TRBV11-3 and TRBJ2-2): EAGVVQSPRYKIIEKKQPVAFWCNPISGHNTLYWYLQNLGQGPELLIRYENEEAVDDSQLPKDRFSAERLKGVDSTLKIQPAELGDSAVYLCASSSLTGELFFGEGSRLTVL.

This sequence joins TRBV19 and TRBJ2-7; TRBD1 is a possible D gene (6 bases). The CDR3 has 12 residues. V lost 11 bases, J lost 5 bases, and 16 bases lay in between. Germline CDR1 reads LNHDA; CDR2 reads SQIVND (reference sequence). The CDR3 sequence is CAVRTGWDEQYF. For the CDR3, the DNA is TGTGCCGTCCGCACAGGGTGGGACGAGCAGTACTTC.

The chain carries TRBV13 and TRBJ2-7, with D perhaps matching TRBD2 (5 bases). Per the germline V gene, CDR1 is PRHDT and CDR2 is FYEKMQ (reference sequence). CDR3 size: 16 residues. V lost 0 bases, J lost 3 bases, and 15 bases lay in between. The CDR3 here is CASSLGGRTPFYEQYF. Written as DNA, the CDR3 is TGTGCCAGCAGCTTAGGAGGCCGGACTCCATTCTACGAGCAGTACTTC.

The chain recombines TRBV6-1 with TRBJ2-1, with TRBD2 matching over 8 bases. The CDR3 consists of 14 residues. The V segment lost 6 bases and the J segment 6 bases; nucleotides outside the gene matches: 7. CDR1 is MNHNS, CDR2 SASEGT, per germline. Here the CDR3 reads CASRRAGVGNEQFF. CDR3 DNA: TGTGCCAGCAGGAGAGCGGGAGTAGGCAATGAGCAGTTCTTC.

The chain is built from TRBV5-1 and TRBJ1-4, with D maybe TRBD1 (5 bases). The germline V and J ends were trimmed by 0 bases and 7 bases, with 13 bases remaining between them. The CDR3 sequence is 15 residues long. Per the germline V gene, CDR1 is SGHRS and CDR2 is YFSETQ. CDR3 sequence (DNA): TGCGCCAGCAGCTTGGCCGAGGCAGGGTTTGAAAAACTGTTTTTT. Translating gives CASSLAEAGFEKLFF.

This chain connects TRBV7-9 to TRBJ2-4; D is possibly TRBD2 (6 bases). CDR3 length: 17 amino acids. Between the trimmed V and J ends, which lost 5 bases and 6 bases, there was a span of 23 bases. Germline CDR1 reads SEHNR; CDR2 reads FQNEAQ (reference sequence). The CDR3 nucleotides are TGTGCCAGCAGCCCAGAGACCCGACTAGGCGGTGGAAACATTCAGTACTTC. Protein product: CASSPETRLGGGNIQYF. The whole variable domain, filled in from reference TRBV7-9 and TRBJ2-4, reads DTGVSQNPRHKITKRGQNVTFRCDPISEHNRLYWYRQTLGQGPEFLTYFQNEAQLEKSRLLSDRFSAERPKGSFSTLEIQRTEQGDSAMYLCASSPETRLGGGNIQYFGAGTRLSVL.

The CDR3 DNA follows: TGTGCCAGCAGTTCCCCGCCTCGTACTAAAGATACGCAGTATTTT. As protein: CASSSPPRTKDTQYF. V usage is TRBV28 and J usage is TRBJ2-3; D is ambiguous. V lost 4 bases and J lost 5, with 16 bases in between. Looked up from germline, CDR1 is MDHEN and CDR2 is SYDVKM. CDR3 length: 15 amino acids.

V usage is TRBV2 and J usage is TRBJ2-3; the match to TRBD2 covers 13 bases. This CDR3 is 16 amino acids long. Per germline, CDR1 SNHLY and CDR2 FYNNEI. The V segment lost 6 bases and the J segment 2 bases; nucleotides outside the gene matches: 5. The CDR3 sequence: CASSPGTSGDTDTQYF. In DNA, the CDR3 is TGTGCCAGCAGCCCAGGGACTAGCGGGGACACAGATACGCAGTATTTT.

The chain employs TRBV19 and TRBJ2-7; 12 nucleotides line up with TRBD1. The CDR3 spans 16 residues. V was clipped by 5 bases and J by 1 base; unmatched bases: 6. CDR1 is LNHDA, CDR2 SQIVND, per germline (reference sequence). This CDR3 is CASSLGTGGASYEQYF. In DNA form, the CDR3 reads TGTGCCAGTAGTTTGGGGACAGGGGGCGCGTCCTACGAGCAGTACTTC.